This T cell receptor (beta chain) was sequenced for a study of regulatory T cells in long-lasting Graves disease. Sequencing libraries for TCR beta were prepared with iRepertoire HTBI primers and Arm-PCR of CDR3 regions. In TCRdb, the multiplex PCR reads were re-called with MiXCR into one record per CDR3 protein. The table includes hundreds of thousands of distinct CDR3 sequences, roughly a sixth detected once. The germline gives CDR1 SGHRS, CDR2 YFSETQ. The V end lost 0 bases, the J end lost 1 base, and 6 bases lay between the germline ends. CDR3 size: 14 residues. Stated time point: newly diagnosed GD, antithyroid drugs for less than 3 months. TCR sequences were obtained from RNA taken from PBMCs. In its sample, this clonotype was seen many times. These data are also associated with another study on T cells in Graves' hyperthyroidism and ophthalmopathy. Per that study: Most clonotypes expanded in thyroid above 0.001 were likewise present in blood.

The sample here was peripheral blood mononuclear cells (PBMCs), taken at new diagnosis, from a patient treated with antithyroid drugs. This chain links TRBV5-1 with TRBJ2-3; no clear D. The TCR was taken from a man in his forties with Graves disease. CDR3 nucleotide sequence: TGCGCCAGCAGCTTGGACACCGGCACAGATACGCAGTATTTT. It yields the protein CASSLDTGTDTQYF.